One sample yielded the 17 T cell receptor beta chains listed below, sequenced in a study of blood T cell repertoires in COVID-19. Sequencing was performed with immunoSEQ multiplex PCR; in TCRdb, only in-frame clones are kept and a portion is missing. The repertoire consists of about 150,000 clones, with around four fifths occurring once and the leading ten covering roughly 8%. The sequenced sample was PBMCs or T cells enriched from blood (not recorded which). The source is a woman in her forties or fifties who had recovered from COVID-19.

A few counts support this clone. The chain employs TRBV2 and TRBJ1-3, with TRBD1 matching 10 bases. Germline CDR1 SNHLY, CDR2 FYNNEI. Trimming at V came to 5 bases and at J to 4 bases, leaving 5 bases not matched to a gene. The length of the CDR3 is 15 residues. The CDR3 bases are TGTGCCAGCAGTAGGGACAGGGGACCCGGAAACACCATATATTTT. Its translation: CASSRDRGPGNTIYF.

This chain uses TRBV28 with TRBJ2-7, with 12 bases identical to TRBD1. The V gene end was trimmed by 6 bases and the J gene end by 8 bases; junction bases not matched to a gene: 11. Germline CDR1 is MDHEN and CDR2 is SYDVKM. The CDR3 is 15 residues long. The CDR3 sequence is CASSPEFGTGGKQYF. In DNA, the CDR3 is TGTGCCAGCAGCCCAGAATTCGGGACAGGGGGCAAGCAGTACTTC.

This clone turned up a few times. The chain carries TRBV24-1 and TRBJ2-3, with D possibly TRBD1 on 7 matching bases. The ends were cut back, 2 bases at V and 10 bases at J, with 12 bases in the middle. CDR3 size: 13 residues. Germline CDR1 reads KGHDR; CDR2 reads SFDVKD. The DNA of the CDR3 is TGTGCCACCAGTGATTCCGACAGGGAGGCGCAGTATTTT. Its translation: CATSDSDREAQYF.

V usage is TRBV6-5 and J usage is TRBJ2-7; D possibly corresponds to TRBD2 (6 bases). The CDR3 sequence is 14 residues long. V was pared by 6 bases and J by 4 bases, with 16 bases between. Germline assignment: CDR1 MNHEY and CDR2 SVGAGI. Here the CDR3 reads CASRGLGGKYEQYF. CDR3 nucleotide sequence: TGTGCCAGCAGGGGACTTGGAGGGAAGTACGAGCAGTACTTC.

The CDR3 nucleotides read TGTGCCAGCACCTCAGCGGGAACCGGGGAGCTGTTTTTT. Translation gives CASTSAGTGELFF. This rearrangement joins TRBV7-9 to TRBJ2-2; 7 bases line up with TRBD2. CDR3 length: 13 amino acids. The germline V gene has CDR1 SEHNR and CDR2 FQNEAQ (reference sequence). The junction had 4 bases not matched to a gene; V was cut back by 7 bases and J by 5 bases.

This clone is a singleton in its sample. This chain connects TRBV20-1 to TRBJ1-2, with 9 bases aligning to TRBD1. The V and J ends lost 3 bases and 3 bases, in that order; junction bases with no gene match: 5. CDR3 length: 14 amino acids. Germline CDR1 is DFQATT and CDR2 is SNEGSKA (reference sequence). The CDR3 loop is CSASTQGADYGYTF. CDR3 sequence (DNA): TGCAGTGCTAGTACACAGGGGGCGGACTATGGCTACACCTTC.

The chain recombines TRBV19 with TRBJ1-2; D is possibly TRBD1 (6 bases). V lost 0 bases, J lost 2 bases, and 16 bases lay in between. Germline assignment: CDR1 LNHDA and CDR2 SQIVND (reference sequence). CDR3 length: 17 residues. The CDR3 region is CASSIEGDRTKNYGYTF. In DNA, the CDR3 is TGTGCCAGTAGTATAGAGGGCGACAGGACGAAGAACTATGGCTACACCTTC. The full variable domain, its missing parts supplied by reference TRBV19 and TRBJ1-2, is DGGITQSPKYLFRKEGQNVTLSCEQNLNHDAMYWYRQDPGQGLRLIYYSQIVNDFQKGDIAEGYSVSREKKESFPLTVTSAQKNPTAFYLCASSIEGDRTKNYGYTFGSGTRLTVV.

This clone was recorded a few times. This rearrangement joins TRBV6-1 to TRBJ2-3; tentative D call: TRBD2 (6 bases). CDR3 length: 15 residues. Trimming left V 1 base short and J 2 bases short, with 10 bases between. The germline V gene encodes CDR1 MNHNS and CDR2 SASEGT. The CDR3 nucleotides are TGTGCCAGCAGTGAAGGACTAGGTTTCACAGATACGCAGTATTTT. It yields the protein CASSEGLGFTDTQYF.

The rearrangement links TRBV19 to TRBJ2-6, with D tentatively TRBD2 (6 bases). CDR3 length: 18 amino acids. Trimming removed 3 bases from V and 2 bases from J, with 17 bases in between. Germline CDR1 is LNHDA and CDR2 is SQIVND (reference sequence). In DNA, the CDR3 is TGTGCCAGTAGTATCGAGGGGCAGGGAGGTGCTGGGGCCAACGTCCTGACTTTC. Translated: CASSIEGQGGAGANVLTF.

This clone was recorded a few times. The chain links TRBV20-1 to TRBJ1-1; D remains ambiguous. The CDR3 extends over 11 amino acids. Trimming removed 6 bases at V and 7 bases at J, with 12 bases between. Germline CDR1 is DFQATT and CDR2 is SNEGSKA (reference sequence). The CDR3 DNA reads TGCAGTGCCTTCACTCTTCGTGAAGCTTTCTTT. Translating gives CSAFTLREAFF.

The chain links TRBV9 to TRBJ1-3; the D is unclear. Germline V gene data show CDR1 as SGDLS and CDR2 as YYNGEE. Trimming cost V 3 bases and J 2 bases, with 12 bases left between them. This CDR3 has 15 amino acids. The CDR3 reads CASSAADGAGNTIYF. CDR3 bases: TGTGCCAGCAGCGCAGCAGACGGAGCTGGAAACACCATATATTTT. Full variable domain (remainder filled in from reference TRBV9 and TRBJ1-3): DSGVTQTPKHLITATGQRVTLRCSPRSGDLSVYWYQQSLDQGLQFLIQYYNGEERAKGNILERFSAQQFPDLHSELNLSSLELGDSALYFCASSAADGAGNTIYFGEGSWLTVV.

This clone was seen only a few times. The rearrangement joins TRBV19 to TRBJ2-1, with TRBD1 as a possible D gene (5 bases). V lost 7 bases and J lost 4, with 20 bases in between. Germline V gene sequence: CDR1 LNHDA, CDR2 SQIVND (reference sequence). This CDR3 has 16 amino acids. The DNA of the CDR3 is TGTGCCAGTACTATTGCCTGGGGCGGCACATACAATGAGCAGTTCTTC. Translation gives CASTIAWGGTYNEQFF.

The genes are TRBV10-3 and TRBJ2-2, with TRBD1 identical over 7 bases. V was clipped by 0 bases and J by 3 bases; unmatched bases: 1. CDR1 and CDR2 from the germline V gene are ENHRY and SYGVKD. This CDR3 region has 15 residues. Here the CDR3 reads CAISESGTDTGELFF. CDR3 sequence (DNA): TGTGCCATCAGTGAGTCCGGGACAGACACCGGGGAGCTGTTTTTT.

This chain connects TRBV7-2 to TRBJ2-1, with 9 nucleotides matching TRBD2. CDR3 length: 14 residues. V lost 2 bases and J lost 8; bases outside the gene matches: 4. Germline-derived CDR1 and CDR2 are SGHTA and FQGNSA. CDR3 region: CASSLLAGVDEQFF. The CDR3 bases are TGTGCCAGCAGCTTATTAGCGGGGGTCGATGAGCAGTTCTTC.

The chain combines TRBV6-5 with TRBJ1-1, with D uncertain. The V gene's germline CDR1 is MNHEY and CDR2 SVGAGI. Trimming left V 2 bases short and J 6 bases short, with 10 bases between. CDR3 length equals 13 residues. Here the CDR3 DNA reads TGTGCCAGCAGTTACAGGGCACTAGCTGAAGCTTTCTTT. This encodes CASSYRALAEAFF.

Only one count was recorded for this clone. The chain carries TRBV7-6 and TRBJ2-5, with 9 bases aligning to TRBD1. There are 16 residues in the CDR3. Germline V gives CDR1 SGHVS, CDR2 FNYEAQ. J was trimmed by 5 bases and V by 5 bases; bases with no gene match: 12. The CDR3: CASSLRGTGRRETQYF. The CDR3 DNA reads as TGTGCCAGCAGCCTCCGCGGGACAGGGCGGCGGGAGACCCAGTACTTC.

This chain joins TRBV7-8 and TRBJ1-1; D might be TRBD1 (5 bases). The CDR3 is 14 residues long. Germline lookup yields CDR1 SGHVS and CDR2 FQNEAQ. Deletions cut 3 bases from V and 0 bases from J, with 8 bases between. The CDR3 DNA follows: TGTGCCAGCAGCTTGGACAACGTGAACACTGAAGCTTTCTTT. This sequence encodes CASSLDNVNTEAFF.